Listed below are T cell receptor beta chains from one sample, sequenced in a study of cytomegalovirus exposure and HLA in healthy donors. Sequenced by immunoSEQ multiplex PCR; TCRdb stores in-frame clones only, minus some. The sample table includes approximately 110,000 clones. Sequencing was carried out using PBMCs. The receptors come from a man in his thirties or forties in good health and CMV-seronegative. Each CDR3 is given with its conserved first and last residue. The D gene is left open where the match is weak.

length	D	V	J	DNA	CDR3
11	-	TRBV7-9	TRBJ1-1	TGTGCCAGCAGCTTAGCGGGGGGAGCTTTCTTT	CASSLAGGAFF
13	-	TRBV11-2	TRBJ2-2	TGTGCCAGCACTAAGGGGGAATGGGGGGAGCTGTTTTTT	CASTKGEWGELFF
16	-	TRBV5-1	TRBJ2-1	TGCGCCAGCAGCGGGGGTGGAGCGGGCAGCTACAATGAGCAGTTCTTC	CASSGGGAGSYNEQFF
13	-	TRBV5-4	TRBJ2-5	TGTGCCAGCAGCTTAGGGGGCCAAGAGACCCAGTACTTC	CASSLGGQETQYF
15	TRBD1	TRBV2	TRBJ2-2	TGTGCCAGCAGTCGCGGACAGGGCAGGGCCGGGGAGCTGTTTTTT	CASSRGQGRAGELFF
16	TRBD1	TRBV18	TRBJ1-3	TGTGCCAGCTCACCCCTACGAGGGACAGCTGGAAACACCATATATTTT	CASSPLRGTAGNTIYF
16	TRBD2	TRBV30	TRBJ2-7	TGTGCCTGGAGTGCTGGGGACGATAGCGGGACCTACGAGCAGTACTTC	CAWSAGDDSGTYEQYF
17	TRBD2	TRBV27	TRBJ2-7	TGTGCCAGCAGTTTCAGTGATAGGACTAGCGGATCCGTGGAGCAGTACTTC	CASSFSDRTSGSVEQYF
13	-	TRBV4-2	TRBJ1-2	TGTGCCAGCAGCCAAGTCATTTCGAGTGGCTACACCTTC	CASSQVISSGYTF
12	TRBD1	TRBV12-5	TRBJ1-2	TGTGCTAGTGGTTCAGGGACAGGCGGCTACACCTTC	CASGSGTGGYTF